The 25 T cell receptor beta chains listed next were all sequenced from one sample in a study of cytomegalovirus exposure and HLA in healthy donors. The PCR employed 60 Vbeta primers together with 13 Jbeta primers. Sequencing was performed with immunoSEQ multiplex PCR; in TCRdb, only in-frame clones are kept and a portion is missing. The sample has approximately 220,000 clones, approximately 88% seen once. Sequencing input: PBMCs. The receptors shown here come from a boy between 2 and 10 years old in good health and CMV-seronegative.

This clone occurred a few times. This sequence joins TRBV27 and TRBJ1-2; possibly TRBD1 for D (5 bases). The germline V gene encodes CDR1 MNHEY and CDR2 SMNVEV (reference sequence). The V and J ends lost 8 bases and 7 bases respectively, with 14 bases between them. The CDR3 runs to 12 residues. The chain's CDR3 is CASGFETGGYTF. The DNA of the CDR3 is TGTGCCAGCGGGTTCGAAACAGGTGGCTACACCTTC.

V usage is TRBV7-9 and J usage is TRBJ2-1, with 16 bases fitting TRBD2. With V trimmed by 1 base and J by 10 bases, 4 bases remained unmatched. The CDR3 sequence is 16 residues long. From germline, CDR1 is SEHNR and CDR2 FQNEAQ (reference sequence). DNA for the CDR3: TGTGCCAGCAGCTTAGTGGGACTAGCGGGAGGGGGAGAGCAGTTCTTC. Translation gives CASSLVGLAGGGEQFF.

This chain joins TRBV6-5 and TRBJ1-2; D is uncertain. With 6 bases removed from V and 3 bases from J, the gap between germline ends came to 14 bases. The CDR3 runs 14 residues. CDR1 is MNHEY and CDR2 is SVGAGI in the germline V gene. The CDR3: CASSRTGNDYGYTF. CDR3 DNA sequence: TGTGCCAGCAGCCGGACGGGGAATGACTATGGCTACACCTTC.

The DNA of the CDR3 is TGTGCCAGTAGTTCCGGGACAGGGGTCCACGAGCAGTACTTC. Its translation: CASSSGTGVHEQYF. The chain carries TRBV19 and TRBJ2-7, with 10 bases identical to TRBD1. Germline trimming cut 5 bases from V and 5 bases from J; bases unmatched to any gene: 6. There are 14 residues in the CDR3. The V gene's germline CDR1 is LNHDA and CDR2 SQIVND (reference sequence).

CDR3 loop: CASSSEAEAFF. CDR3 DNA sequence: TGTGCCAGCTCCTCGGAGGCTGAAGCTTTCTTT. The rearrangement links TRBV18 to TRBJ1-1; D is unresolved. The CDR3 covers 11 residues. The V and J ends lost 6 bases and 6 bases respectively, with 8 bases between them. The germline V gene has CDR1 KGHSH and CDR2 LQKENI. Combining the CDR3 with reference TRBV18 and TRBJ1-1 gives the whole variable domain NAGVMQNPRHLVRRRGQEARLRCSPMKGHSHVYWYRQLPEEGLKFMVYLQKENIIDESGMPKERFSAEFPKEGPSILRIQQVVRGDSAAYFCASSSEAEAFFGQGTRLTVV.

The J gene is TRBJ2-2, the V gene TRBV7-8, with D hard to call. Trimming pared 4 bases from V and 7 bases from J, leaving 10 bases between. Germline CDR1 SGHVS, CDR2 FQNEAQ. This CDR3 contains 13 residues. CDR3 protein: CASSSTPRGELFF. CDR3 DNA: TGTGCCAGCAGCTCTACCCCGCGCGGGGAGCTGTTTTTT. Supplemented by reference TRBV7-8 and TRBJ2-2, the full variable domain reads GAGVSQSPRYKVAKRGQDVALRCDPISGHVSLFWYQQALGQGPEFLTYFQNEAQLDKSGLPSDRFFAERPEGSVSTLKIQRTQQEDSAVYLCASSSTPRGELFFGEGSRLTVL.

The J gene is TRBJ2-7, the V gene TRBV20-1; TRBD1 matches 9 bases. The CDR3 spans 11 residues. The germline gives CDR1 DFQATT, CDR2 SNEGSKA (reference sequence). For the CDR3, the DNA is TGCAGACTGGGACAGGGTCACGAGCAGTACTTC. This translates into CRLGQGHEQYF.

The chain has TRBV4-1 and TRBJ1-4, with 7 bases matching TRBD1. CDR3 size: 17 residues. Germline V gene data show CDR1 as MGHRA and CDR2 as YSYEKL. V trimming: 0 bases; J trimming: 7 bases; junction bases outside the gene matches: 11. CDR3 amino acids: CASSQDPNQGVGEKLFF. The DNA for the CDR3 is TGCGCCAGCAGCCAAGATCCGAACCAGGGGGTAGGTGAAAAACTGTTTTTT.

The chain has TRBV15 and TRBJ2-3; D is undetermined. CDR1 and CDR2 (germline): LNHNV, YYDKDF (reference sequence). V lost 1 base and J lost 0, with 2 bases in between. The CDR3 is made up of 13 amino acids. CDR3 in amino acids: CATSRVSTDTQYF. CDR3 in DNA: TGTGCCACCAGCAGAGTAAGCACAGATACGCAGTATTTT.

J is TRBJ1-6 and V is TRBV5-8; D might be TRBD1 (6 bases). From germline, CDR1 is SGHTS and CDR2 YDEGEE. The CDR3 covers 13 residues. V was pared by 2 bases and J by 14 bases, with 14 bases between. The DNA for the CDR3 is TGTGCCAGCAGCTTACAGGGCCTGATGGCCCTCCACTTT. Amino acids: CASSLQGLMALHF.

The CDR3 loop reads CASRQAAAYADTQYF. CDR3 DNA: TGTGCCAGCAGGCAGGCAGCGGCTTATGCAGATACGCAGTATTTT. The chain links TRBV9 to TRBJ2-3; perhaps TRBD2 as D (5 bases). The germline V and J ends were trimmed by 5 bases and 4 bases, with 17 bases remaining between them. CDR1 is SGDLS, CDR2 YYNGEE, per germline. CDR3 length equals 15 residues.

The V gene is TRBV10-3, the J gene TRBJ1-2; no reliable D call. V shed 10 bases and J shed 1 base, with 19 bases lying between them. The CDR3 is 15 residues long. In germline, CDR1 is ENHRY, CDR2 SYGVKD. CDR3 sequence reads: CANRPGGPGNYGYTF. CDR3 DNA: TGTGCCAACCGACCCGGAGGGCCTGGTAACTATGGCTACACCTTC.

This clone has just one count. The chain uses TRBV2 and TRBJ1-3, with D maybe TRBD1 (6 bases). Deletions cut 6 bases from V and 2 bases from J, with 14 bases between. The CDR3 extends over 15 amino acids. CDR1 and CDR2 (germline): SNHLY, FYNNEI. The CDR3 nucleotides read TGTGCCAGCAGCCGGGGGGCGAGGACTGGAAACACCATATATTTT. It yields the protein CASSRGARTGNTIYF.

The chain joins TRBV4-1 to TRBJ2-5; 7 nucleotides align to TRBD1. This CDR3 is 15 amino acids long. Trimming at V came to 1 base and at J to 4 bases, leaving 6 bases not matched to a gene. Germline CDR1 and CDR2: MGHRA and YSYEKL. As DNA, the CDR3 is TGCGCCAGCAGCCAAGCGAGGACAGGTCGAGAGACCCAGTACTTC. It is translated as CASSQARTGRETQYF.

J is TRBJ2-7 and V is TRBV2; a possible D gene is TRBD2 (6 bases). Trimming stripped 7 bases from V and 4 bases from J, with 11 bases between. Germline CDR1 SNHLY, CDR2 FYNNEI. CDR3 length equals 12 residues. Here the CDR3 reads CASTPAGYEQYF. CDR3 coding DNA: TGTGCCAGCACCCCCGCGGGATACGAGCAGTACTTC.

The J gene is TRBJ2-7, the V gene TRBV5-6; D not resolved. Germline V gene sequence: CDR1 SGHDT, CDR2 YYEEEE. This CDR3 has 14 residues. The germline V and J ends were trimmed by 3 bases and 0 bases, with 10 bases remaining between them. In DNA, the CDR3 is TGTGCCAGCAGCTCGGTACAGAGCTCCTACGAGCAGTACTTC. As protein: CASSSVQSSYEQYF.

The CDR3 DNA follows: TGTGCCAGCAGCTTAGACGGGAGGGGGGGCGCGTCCTATAATTCACCCCTCCACTTT. This sequence encodes CASSLDGRGGASYNSPLHF. V and J are TRBV11-2 and TRBJ1-6; possibly TRBD1 for D (6 bases). Germline values: CDR1 SGHAT, CDR2 FQNNGV. V was shortened by 0 bases and J by 1 base, with 16 bases between the two germline ends. This CDR3 is built from 19 residues.

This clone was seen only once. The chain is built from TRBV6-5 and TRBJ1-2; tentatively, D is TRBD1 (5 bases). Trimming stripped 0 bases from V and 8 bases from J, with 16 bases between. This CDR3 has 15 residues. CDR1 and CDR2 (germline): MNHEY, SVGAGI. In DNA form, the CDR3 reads TGTGCCAGCAGTTACTCGAAAGCCAGGGCCTCGGGCTACACCTTC. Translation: CASSYSKARASGYTF.

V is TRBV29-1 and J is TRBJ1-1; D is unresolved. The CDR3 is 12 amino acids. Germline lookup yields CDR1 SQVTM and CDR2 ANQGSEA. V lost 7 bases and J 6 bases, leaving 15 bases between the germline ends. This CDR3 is CSGGDGNSEAFF. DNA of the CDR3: TGCAGCGGCGGCGACGGAAATTCTGAAGCTTTCTTT.

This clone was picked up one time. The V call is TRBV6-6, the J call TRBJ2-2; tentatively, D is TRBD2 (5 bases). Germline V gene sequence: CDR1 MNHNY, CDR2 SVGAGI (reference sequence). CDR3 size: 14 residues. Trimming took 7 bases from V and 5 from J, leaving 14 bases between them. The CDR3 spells CASTEGRATGELFF. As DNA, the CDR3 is TGTGCCAGCACCGAGGGTAGGGCGACCGGGGAGCTGTTTTTT.

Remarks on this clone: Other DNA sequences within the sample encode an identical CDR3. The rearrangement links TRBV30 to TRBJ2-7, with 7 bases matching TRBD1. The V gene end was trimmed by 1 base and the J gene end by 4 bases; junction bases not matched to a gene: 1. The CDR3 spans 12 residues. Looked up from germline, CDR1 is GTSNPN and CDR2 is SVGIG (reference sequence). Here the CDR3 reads CAWSGQGYEQYF. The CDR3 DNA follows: TGTGCCTGGAGTGGACAGGGTTACGAGCAGTACTTC.

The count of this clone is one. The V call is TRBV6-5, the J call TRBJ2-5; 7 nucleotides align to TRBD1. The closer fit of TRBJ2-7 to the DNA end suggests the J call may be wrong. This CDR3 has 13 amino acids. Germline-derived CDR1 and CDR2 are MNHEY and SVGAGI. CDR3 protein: CASSSTGVSEQYF. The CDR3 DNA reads TGTGCCAGCAGTTCCACAGGGGTCAGCGAGCAGTACTTC.

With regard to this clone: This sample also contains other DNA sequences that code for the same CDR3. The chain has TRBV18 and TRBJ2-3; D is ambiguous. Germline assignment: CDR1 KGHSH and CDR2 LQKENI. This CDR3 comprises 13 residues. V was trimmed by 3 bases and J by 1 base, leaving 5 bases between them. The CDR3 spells CASSPSGTDTQYF. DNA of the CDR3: TGTGCCAGCTCACCTAGTGGCACAGATACGCAGTATTTT.

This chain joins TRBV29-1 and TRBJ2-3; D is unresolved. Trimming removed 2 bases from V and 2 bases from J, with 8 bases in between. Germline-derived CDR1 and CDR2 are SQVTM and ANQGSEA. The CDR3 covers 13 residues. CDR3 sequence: CSVEHRLTDTQYF. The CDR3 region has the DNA TGCAGCGTTGAACATCGACTCACAGATACGCAGTATTTT.

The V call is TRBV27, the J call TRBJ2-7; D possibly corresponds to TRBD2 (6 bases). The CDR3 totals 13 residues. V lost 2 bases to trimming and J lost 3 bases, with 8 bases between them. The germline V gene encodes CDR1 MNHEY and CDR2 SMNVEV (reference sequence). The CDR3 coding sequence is TGTGCCAGCAGTTTAGCGGGGCGCTACGAGCAGTACTTC. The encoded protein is CASSLAGRYEQYF.